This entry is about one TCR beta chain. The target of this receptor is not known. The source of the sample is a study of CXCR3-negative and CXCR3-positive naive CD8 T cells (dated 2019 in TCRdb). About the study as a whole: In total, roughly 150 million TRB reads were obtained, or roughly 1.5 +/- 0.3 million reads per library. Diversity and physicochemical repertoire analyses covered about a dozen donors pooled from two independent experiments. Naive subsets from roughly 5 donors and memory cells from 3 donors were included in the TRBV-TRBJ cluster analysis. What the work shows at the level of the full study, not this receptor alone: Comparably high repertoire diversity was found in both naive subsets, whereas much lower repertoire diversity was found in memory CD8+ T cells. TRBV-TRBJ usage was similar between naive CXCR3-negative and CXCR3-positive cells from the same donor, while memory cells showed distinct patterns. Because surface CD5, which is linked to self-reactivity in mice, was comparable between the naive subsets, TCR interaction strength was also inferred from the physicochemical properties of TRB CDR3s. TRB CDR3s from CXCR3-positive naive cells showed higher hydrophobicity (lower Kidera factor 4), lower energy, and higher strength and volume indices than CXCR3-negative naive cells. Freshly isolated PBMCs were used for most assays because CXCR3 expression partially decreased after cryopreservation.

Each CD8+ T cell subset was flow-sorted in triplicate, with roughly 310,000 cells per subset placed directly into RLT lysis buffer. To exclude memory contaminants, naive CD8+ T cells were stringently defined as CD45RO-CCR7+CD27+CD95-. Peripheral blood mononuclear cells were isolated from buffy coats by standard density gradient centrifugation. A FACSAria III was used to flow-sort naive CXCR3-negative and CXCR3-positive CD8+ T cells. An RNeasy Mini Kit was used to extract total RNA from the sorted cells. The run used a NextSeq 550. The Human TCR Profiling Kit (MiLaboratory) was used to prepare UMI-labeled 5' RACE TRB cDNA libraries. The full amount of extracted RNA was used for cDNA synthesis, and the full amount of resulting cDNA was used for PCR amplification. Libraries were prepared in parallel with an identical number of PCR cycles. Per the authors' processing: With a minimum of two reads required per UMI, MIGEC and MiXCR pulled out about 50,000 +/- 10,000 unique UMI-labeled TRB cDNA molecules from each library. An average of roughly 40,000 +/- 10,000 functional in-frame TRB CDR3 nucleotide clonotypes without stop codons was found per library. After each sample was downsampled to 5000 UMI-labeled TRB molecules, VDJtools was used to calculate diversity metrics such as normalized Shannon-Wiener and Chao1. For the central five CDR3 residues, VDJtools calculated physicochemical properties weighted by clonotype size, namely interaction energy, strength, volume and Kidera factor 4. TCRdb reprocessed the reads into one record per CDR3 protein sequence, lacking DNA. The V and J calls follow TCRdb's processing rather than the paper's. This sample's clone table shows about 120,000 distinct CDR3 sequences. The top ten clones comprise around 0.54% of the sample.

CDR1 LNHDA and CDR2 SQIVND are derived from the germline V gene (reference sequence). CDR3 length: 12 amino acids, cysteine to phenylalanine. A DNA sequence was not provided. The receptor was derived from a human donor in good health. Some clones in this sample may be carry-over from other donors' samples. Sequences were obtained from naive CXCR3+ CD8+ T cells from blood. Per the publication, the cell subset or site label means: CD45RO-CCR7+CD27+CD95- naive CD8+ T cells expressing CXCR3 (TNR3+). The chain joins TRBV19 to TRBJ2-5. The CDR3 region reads CATQGYQETQYF. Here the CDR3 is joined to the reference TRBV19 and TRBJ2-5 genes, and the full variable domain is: DGGITQSPKYLFRKEGQNVTLSCEQNLNHDAMYWYRQDPGQGLRLIYYSQIVNDFQKGDIAEGYSVSREKKESFPLTVTSAQKNPTAFYLCATQGYQETQYFGPGTRLLVL.